This is a list of T cell receptor beta chains from one sample in a study of OX40 agonist ivuxolimab in advanced cancers. Clones were sequenced by immunoSEQ multiplex PCR, and TCRdb holds only the in-frame ones, with some missing. The sample carries around 50,000 clones, 83% recorded once. Sample: CD4+ or CD8+ T cells sorted from blood, taken in a trial of the OX40 agonist ivuxolimab. The receptors come from an adult with an advanced solid tumor such as melanoma, head and neck, liver or kidney cancer. Each CDR3 is given with its conserved first and last residue. Each record gives: CDR3 length, J gene, V gene, D gene, clone size, CDR3 protein, CDR3 DNA. D genes are given only for firm matches. The listing skips clone size in some rows; elsewhere it reads once, few, many or a size class.

15 | TRBJ1-1 | TRBV5-5 | NA | NA | CASSLMAGDTLEAFF | TGTGCCAGCAGCTTGATGGCAGGGGATACACTAGAAGCTTTCTTT
14 | TRBJ1-5 | TRBV5-1 | TRBD1 | NA | CASSRDSRNQPQHF | TGCGCCAGCAGCCGGGACAGCCGCAATCAGCCCCAGCATTTT
15 | TRBJ1-2 | TRBV28 | TRBD1 | NA | CASSLPGQGRSGYTF | TGTGCCAGCAGTTTACCGGGACAGGGGAGAAGTGGCTACACCTTC
16 | TRBJ1-4 | TRBV7-9 | TRBD1 | NA | CASSSPGTGEREKLFF | TGTGCCAGCAGCTCCCCCGGGACAGGGGAACGTGAAAAACTGTTTTTT
13 | TRBJ2-7 | TRBV2 | NA | NA | CASRGWGGAEQYF | TGTGCCAGCAGGGGATGGGGTGGTGCCGAGCAGTACTTC
13 | TRBJ1-1 | TRBV15 | NA | NA | CATSRRANTEAFF | TGTGCCACCAGCAGAAGGGCGAACACTGAAGCTTTCTTT
16 | TRBJ2-6 | TRBV29-1 | NA | NA | CSVDGAGGSGANVLTF | TGCAGCGTGGATGGGGCTGGGGGGTCTGGGGCCAACGTCCTGACTTTC
13 | TRBJ2-5 | TRBV19 | TRBD1 | NA | CASSRDRGETQYF | TGTGCCAGTAGCCGGGACAGGGGAGAGACCCAGTACTTC
14 | TRBJ2-3 | TRBV29-1 | NA | NA | CSAPLDSYTDTQYF | TGCAGCGCCCCTCTCGACAGCTACACAGATACGCAGTATTTT
12 | TRBJ2-7 | TRBV6-5 | TRBD2 | NA | CATTSDSYEQYF | TGTGCCACTACTAGCGACTCCTACGAGCAGTACTTC
11 | TRBJ2-7 | TRBV29-1 | NA | once | CSVEWSYEQYF | TGCAGCGTTGAATGGAGTTACGAGCAGTACTTC
15 | TRBJ2-4 | TRBV5-1 | NA | NA | CASSSTAEAKNIQYF | TGCGCCAGCAGCTCAACAGCTGAAGCCAAAAACATTCAGTACTTC
16 | TRBJ1-1 | TRBV5-4 | NA | NA | CASSLGIGGRNTEAFF | TGTGCCAGCAGCTTGGGAATTGGAGGGAGGAACACTGAAGCTTTCTTT
17 | TRBJ2-3 | TRBV18 | TRBD1 | NA | CASSLWRDRGYLDTQYF | TGTGCCAGCTCATTGTGGAGGGACAGGGGATATTTGGATACGCAGTATTTT
14 | TRBJ2-5 | TRBV7-2 | NA | NA | CASSRGQLQETQYF | TGTGCCAGCAGCCGCGGACAGCTACAAGAGACCCAGTACTTC
17 | TRBJ2-7 | TRBV5-1 | TRBD1 | NA | CASSLAGTGGSSYEQYF | TGCGCCAGCAGCTTGGCCGGGACAGGGGGGAGCAGTTACGAGCAGTACTTC
14 | TRBJ1-6 | TRBV6-6 | NA | NA | CASSYGSTGSPLHF | TGTGCCAGCAGTTATGGCAGTACAGGTTCACCCCTCCACTTT
12 | TRBJ1-1 | TRBV5-1 | NA | NA | CASSLGDTEAFF | TGCGCCAGCAGCTTAGGGGACACTGAAGCTTTCTTT
16 | TRBJ1-6 | TRBV5-1 | TRBD1 | NA | CASSLAPDRADSPLHF | TGCGCCAGCAGCTTGGCCCCCGACAGGGCCGATTCACCCCTCCACTTT
14 | TRBJ1-5 | TRBV6-5 | NA | NA | CASRRGGSNQPQHF | TGTGCCAGCAGGCGGGGGGGGTCAAATCAGCCCCAGCATTTT
15 | TRBJ2-1 | TRBV10-3 | TRBD2 | few | CAISEYAGAGNEQFF | TGTGCCATCAGTGAGTACGCGGGAGCGGGCAATGAGCAGTTCTTC
11 | TRBJ2-1 | TRBV28 | NA | NA | CASSRTREKFF | TGTGCCAGCAGTCGGACCCGAGAGAAGTTCTTC